Listed here is a single T cell receptor beta chain. This entry belongs to a study of blood T cell repertoires in COVID-19. Study overall: Collection of acute and convalescent COVID-19 samples took place in the United States, Italy and Spain.

Trimming removed 3 bases from V and 4 bases from J, with 7 bases in between. The CDR3 runs to 13 residues. Germline loops: CDR1 LNHNV, CDR2 YYDKDF (reference sequence). Produced via immunoSEQ multiplex PCR; TCRdb's table is partial and in-frame only. There are 250,000 to 350,000 clones in the sample; approximately 90% occur only once, and under 0.95% lies in the top ten. The sequenced material came from peripheral blood. This chain links TRBV15 with TRBJ1-5, with unresolved D. The sequence derives from a man younger than 45 with acute or convalescent COVID-19. The CDR3 DNA reads as TGTGCCACCAGCAGGGAGAAGAATCAGCCCCAGCATTTT. Translation: CATSREKNQPQHF. Based on the CDR3 plus reference TRBV15 and TRBJ1-5, the full variable domain is DAMVIQNPRYQVTQFGKPVTLSCSQTLNHNVMYWYQQKSSQAPKLLFHYYDKDFNNEADTPDNFQSRRPNTSFCFLDIRSPGLGDTAMYLCATSREKNQPQHFGDGTRLSIL.